These T cell receptor beta chains were read from a single sample in a study of post-analysis software for immune sequencing data. TCRdb itself ran the PCR reads through MiXCR, one entry per CDR3 protein. The sample has some 500,000 distinct CDR3 sequences, around 40% seen once. The specimen sequenced was blood. The receptors derive from a girl between 10 and 17 years old with multiple sclerosis. The CDR3 runs from the conserved cysteine through the conserved F or W. Part of the rows lack a size; the others show once, few, many or a class for expanded clones.

abundance: few
j_gene: TRBJ2-7
v_gene: TRBV7-2
CDR3aa: CASSLAVAGVGYEQYF

abundance: -
j_gene: TRBJ2-1
v_gene: TRBV15
CDR3aa: CVTGGQGTLSSYNEQFF

abundance: -
j_gene: TRBJ1-5
v_gene: TRBV27
CDR3aa: CASSLSGQGANQPQHF

abundance: -
j_gene: TRBJ2-7
v_gene: TRBV20-1
CDR3aa: CSARSRDRVHWVGNEQYF

abundance: many
j_gene: TRBJ2-7
v_gene: TRBV5-1
CDR3aa: CASSLGGPYEQYF

abundance: -
j_gene: TRBJ2-7
v_gene: TRBV12-3/TRBV12-4
CDR3aa: CASSLARRGYHEQYF

abundance: few
j_gene: TRBJ1-1
v_gene: TRBV5-1
CDR3aa: CASSRRQGDTEAFF

abundance: few
j_gene: TRBJ2-3
v_gene: TRBV20-1
CDR3aa: CSADLAGGADTQYF

abundance: -
j_gene: TRBJ1-1
v_gene: TRBV6-5
CDR3aa: CASSNILGDTEAFF

abundance: -
j_gene: TRBJ2-1
v_gene: TRBV6-2/TRBV6-3
CDR3aa: CASSSNRDSPYNEQFF

abundance: few
j_gene: TRBJ2-5
v_gene: TRBV5-1
CDR3aa: CASSHLAGESETQYF

abundance: -
j_gene: TRBJ2-3
v_gene: TRBV4-3
CDR3aa: CASSQLTSYKSTDTQYF

abundance: few
j_gene: TRBJ1-4
v_gene: TRBV6-5
CDR3aa: CASSYDGPGDEKLFF

abundance: -
j_gene: TRBJ2-5
v_gene: TRBV27
CDR3aa: CASSLHPDRARQETQYF

abundance: -
j_gene: TRBJ2-3
v_gene: TRBV5-1
CDR3aa: CASSPDGTSPSDTQYF

abundance: few
j_gene: TRBJ2-4
v_gene: TRBV12-3/TRBV12-4
CDR3aa: CASSIAGGPKEQYF

abundance: -
j_gene: TRBJ2-5
v_gene: TRBV7-9
CDR3aa: CSSSSSANQETQYF

abundance: -
j_gene: TRBJ2-1
v_gene: TRBV9
CDR3aa: CASSVPGTGPYNEQFF

abundance: -
j_gene: TRBJ1-4
v_gene: TRBV2
CDR3aa: CASSERTNMGELFF

abundance: few
j_gene: TRBJ2-3
v_gene: TRBV10-2
CDR3aa: CASSDGASSTDTQYF

abundance: -
j_gene: TRBJ1-6
v_gene: TRBV20-1
CDR3aa: CSAFFLDRDAYNSPLHF

abundance: -
j_gene: TRBJ1-5
v_gene: TRBV4-1
CDR3aa: CASSQVDRYQPQHF

abundance: -
j_gene: TRBJ2-3
v_gene: TRBV2
CDR3aa: CASSESDSSYTDTQYF

abundance: -
j_gene: TRBJ2-3
v_gene: TRBV5-1
CDR3aa: CASSLNGQTTDTQYF

abundance: -
j_gene: TRBJ1-1
v_gene: TRBV5-1
CDR3aa: CASSKDRTHQAFF

abundance: -
j_gene: TRBJ2-5
v_gene: TRBV6-5
CDR3aa: CASKKGQGGETQYF

abundance: few
j_gene: TRBJ1-2
v_gene: TRBV18
CDR3aa: CASSLQSRDRGIGGYTF

abundance: few
j_gene: TRBJ1-2
v_gene: TRBV7-9
CDR3aa: CASSLDRGQNYGYTF

abundance: -
j_gene: TRBJ2-1
v_gene: TRBV4-3
CDR3aa: CASSQGRTGDNEQFF

abundance: -
j_gene: TRBJ2-7
v_gene: TRBV9
CDR3aa: CASSVGVSGYNEQYF

abundance: -
j_gene: -
v_gene: TRBV12-3/TRBV12-4
CDR3aa: CASRGGQGSEQYF

abundance: once
j_gene: TRBJ1-2
v_gene: TRBV11-2
CDR3aa: CASSLDPGTGEVHGYTF

abundance: -
j_gene: TRBJ2-2
v_gene: TRBV7-2
CDR3aa: CASRKPPTDTGELFF

abundance: few
j_gene: TRBJ2-1
v_gene: TRBV7-2
CDR3aa: CASSPRTGANEQFF

abundance: once
j_gene: TRBJ1-3
v_gene: TRBV12-3/TRBV12-4
CDR3aa: CASSSGANTIYF

abundance: -
j_gene: TRBJ2-1
v_gene: TRBV7-2
CDR3aa: CASSLVRAGFGYEQFF

abundance: -
j_gene: TRBJ2-7
v_gene: TRBV24-1
CDR3aa: CATSDRTSRYGEQYF

abundance: -
j_gene: TRBJ2-3
v_gene: TRBV4-1
CDR3aa: CASSRFRWGASTDTQYF

abundance: few
j_gene: TRBJ2-1
v_gene: TRBV5-1
CDR3aa: CASSPQGTSHDYNEQFF

abundance: many
j_gene: TRBJ2-7
v_gene: TRBV20-1
CDR3aa: CSATPVSQTYEQYF

abundance: few
j_gene: TRBJ1-5
v_gene: TRBV5-6
CDR3aa: CASSLGQGKQPQHF

abundance: -
j_gene: TRBJ1-2
v_gene: TRBV20-1
CDR3aa: CSARVEGAEDGYTF

abundance: -
j_gene: TRBJ2-3
v_gene: TRBV29-1
CDR3aa: CSARATSGRSTDTQYF

abundance: -
j_gene: TRBJ2-5
v_gene: TRBV2
CDR3aa: CASRYDISSYVQYF

abundance: -
j_gene: TRBJ2-3
v_gene: TRBV20-1
CDR3aa: CSASARVVEDTQYF

abundance: -
j_gene: TRBJ1-4
v_gene: TRBV27
CDR3aa: CASLVRPPRSPSTNEKLFF

abundance: once
j_gene: TRBJ2-1
v_gene: TRBV3-1
CDR3aa: CASSHPASGSDVQFF

abundance: -
j_gene: TRBJ2-7
v_gene: TRBV28
CDR3aa: CASRLSGYSYEQYF

abundance: few
j_gene: TRBJ1-2
v_gene: TRBV20-1
CDR3aa: CSATRIQGAGGYTF

abundance: -
j_gene: TRBJ2-1
v_gene: TRBV3-1
CDR3aa: CASSPGTSGRAQINEQFF

abundance: once
j_gene: TRBJ2-7
v_gene: TRBV11-2
CDR3aa: CASSPTYSTDTYEQYF

abundance: -
j_gene: TRBJ2-1
v_gene: TRBV4-1
CDR3aa: CASSGRDEQFF

abundance: few
j_gene: TRBJ2-7
v_gene: TRBV12-3/TRBV12-4
CDR3aa: CASSQIEEQYF